This T cell receptor beta chain originates from a study of early T cells in non-severe SARS-CoV-2 infection. Study details: Sequencing used unsorted whole-blood bulk RNA, so chains lack pairing. General study results and limits: Reliance on VDJdb matching favored anti-spike CD8 responses; private and CD4 specificities were missed.

In this sample, this clonotype turned up many times. Its antigen remains unknown. Trimming removed 4 bases from V and 1 base from J, with 7 bases in between. Germline CDR1 SQVTM, CDR2 ANQGSEA. CDR3 length equals 12 residues. The TCR library protocol attached unique molecular identifiers to the individual cDNA molecules. One entry per CDR3 protein results from TCRdb running MiXCR on the 5' RACE reads. This sample has under 85,000 distinct CDR3 sequences, with around an eighth found just once. The chain links TRBV29-1 to TRBJ2-5, with a possible D match to TRBD1 (6 bases). The sequenced sample was whole blood. This clonotype originated in an adult who was a healthcare worker with PCR-confirmed SARS-CoV-2 infection or an uninfected control (not recorded which). The CDR3 DNA sequence: TGCAGCGTTGGGACAGCCCAAGAGACCCAGTACTTC. This codes for CSVGTAQETQYF.